The 5 T cell receptor beta chains listed next were all sequenced from one sample in a study of shared clonotypes between healthy human individuals. The assay was immunoSEQ multiplex PCR, and TCRdb's table has in-frame clones only and misses some. This table holds about 460,000 clones, about 74% found once. The sequenced sample was PBMCs. The receptors derive from a woman aged 40 to 50 in good health. Some clones in this sample may be carry-over from other donors' samples.

This chain joins TRBV7-9 and TRBJ1-1; D is possibly TRBD1 (5 bases). The V gene's germline CDR1 is SEHNR and CDR2 FQNEAQ (reference sequence). Trimming pared 4 bases from V and 2 bases from J, leaving 8 bases between. The CDR3 length is 13 residues. DNA of the CDR3: TGTGCCAGCAGCTCAGGGAGAAACACTGAAGCTTTCTTT. Translated, it gives CASSSGRNTEAFF.

On this clone: Possible read error: a much larger clone is one base away. The chain employs TRBV30 and TRBJ1-2, with D tentatively TRBD1 (5 bases). CDR3 size: 14 residues. V was pared by 5 bases and J by 6 bases, with 19 bases between. Per germline, CDR1 GTSNPN and CDR2 SVGIG (reference sequence). This CDR3 reads CAWCTLRQGHGYTF. The CDR3 coding sequence is TGTGCCTGGTGTACCCTGCGGCAGGGCCATGGCTACACCTTC.

This chain joins TRBV7-9 and TRBJ2-5; the match to TRBD2 covers 10 bases. CDR3 length: 16 amino acids. The germline gives CDR1 SEHNR, CDR2 FQNEAQ (reference sequence). Unmatched junction bases numbered 7, after V lost 2 bases and J lost 4 bases. CDR3 sequence reads: CASSLNGLAGVETQYF. In DNA form, the CDR3 reads TGTGCCAGCAGCTTAAATGGCCTAGCGGGAGTAGAGACCCAGTACTTC.

At least ten counts were recorded for this clone. Within the sample, other DNA sequences also encode this same CDR3. V gene TRBV7-9 combines with J gene TRBJ1-5, with TRBD1 as a possible D gene (6 bases). Trimming took 5 bases from V and 2 from J, leaving 13 bases between them. This CDR3 is 15 amino acids long. Germline V lookup: CDR1 SEHNR, CDR2 FQNEAQ (reference sequence). The CDR3, as DNA: TGTGCCAGCAGCCCCAGGGGACGGGGCAATCAGCCCCAGCATTTT. This gives the protein CASSPRGRGNQPQHF.

V usage is TRBV2 and J usage is TRBJ2-7; D may correspond to TRBD1 or TRBD2 (5 bases each). Deletions cut 5 bases from V and 3 bases from J, with 14 bases between. The CDR3 runs 14 residues. Looked up from germline, CDR1 is SNHLY and CDR2 is FYNNEI. The CDR3 protein is CASSMGPPVYEQYF. CDR3 bases: TGTGCCAGCAGTATGGGACCGCCAGTCTACGAGCAGTACTTC.